Below are 20 T cell receptor beta chains sequenced from a single sample in a study of shared clonotypes between healthy human individuals. CD45RO-negative CD8 cells positively selected for CCR7 made up the naive population, which excluded terminally differentiated effector memory CD45RA+ cells. Some clones are missing from TCRdb's copy, which holds only in-frame ones; the method was immunoSEQ multiplex PCR. The sample gives just over 2,000,000 clones, about 94% of which show up once; 1.1% is in the top ten. Sequenced: naive CD8+ T cells sorted from blood. The origin of the receptors is a man aged 18-30 years in good health.

This rearrangement joins TRBV5-1 to TRBJ2-7; 13 bases match TRBD2. From germline, CDR1 is SGHRS and CDR2 YFSETQ. This CDR3 spans 15 amino acids. The V segment lost 4 bases and the J segment 2 bases; nucleotides outside the gene matches: 3. The CDR3 region has the DNA TGCGCCAGCAGCCAGGGACTAGCGGGACCCTACGAGCAGTACTTC. Protein product: CASSQGLAGPYEQYF.

The V and J genes are TRBV7-6 and TRBJ1-6; 7 positions agree with TRBD1. After removal of 0 bases from V and 7 bases from J, the junction contained 9 bases not matched to a gene. Germline CDR1 is SGHVS and CDR2 is FNYEAQ. This CDR3 comprises 17 residues. The CDR3, as DNA: TGTGCCAGCAGCTTAGCACAGGTTAGGGGGCGGAATTCACCCCTCCACTTT. Translating gives CASSLAQVRGRNSPLHF. The complete variable domain, with remaining parts taken from reference TRBV7-6 and TRBJ1-6, reads GAGVSQSPRYKVTKRGQDVALRCDPISGHVSLYWYRQALGQGPEFLTYFNYEAQQDKSGLPNDRFSAERPEGSISTLTIQRTEQRDSAMYRCASSLAQVRGRNSPLHFGNGTRLTVT.

CDR3 residues: CASSPRSGFETLGSYEQYF. CDR3 nucleotide sequence: TGTGCCAGCAGCCCCCGGTCAGGGTTTGAGACCTTGGGCTCCTACGAGCAGTACTTC. The chain recombines TRBV7-9 with TRBJ2-7; tentatively, D is TRBD1 (5 bases). Germline V gene data show CDR1 as SEHNR and CDR2 as FQNEAQ (reference sequence). The CDR3 covers 19 residues. Trimming removed 5 bases at V and 0 bases at J, with 26 bases between.

This clone was seen only once. V and J are TRBV6-6 and TRBJ2-7, with D possibly being TRBD2 (5 bases). The CDR3 runs 14 residues. Germline V gene sequence: CDR1 MNHNY, CDR2 SVGAGI (reference sequence). Trimming removed 7 bases at V and 4 bases at J, with 17 bases between. CDR3 nucleotides: TGTGCCAGCACCCCGGACGGACTGTGGTACGAGCAGTACTTC. Translating gives CASTPDGLWYEQYF.

The rearrangement links TRBV9 to TRBJ2-7, with 13 positions matching TRBD2. This CDR3 has 18 residues. The germline V gene encodes CDR1 SGDLS and CDR2 YYNGEE. Trimming took 4 bases from V and 0 from J; bases not matched to a gene: 10. The CDR3 protein is CASSSRTSGRKDSYEQYF. The DNA for the CDR3 is TGTGCCAGCAGCTCCCGGACTAGCGGGAGAAAGGACTCCTACGAGCAGTACTTC.

The chain employs TRBV9 and TRBJ2-7, with a possible D match to TRBD2 (6 bases). The CDR3 is 13 residues long. Germline V gene lookup returns CDR1 SGDLS and CDR2 YYNGEE. Trimming took 0 bases from V and 9 from J, leaving 13 bases between them. CDR3 bases: TGTGCCAGCAGCGTAGCGGGCGGGATACCGCAGTACTTC. Protein product: CASSVAGGIPQYF.

The V gene is TRBV27, the J gene TRBJ1-4; the D is unclear. CDR1 is MNHEY, CDR2 SMNVEV, per germline (reference sequence). The CDR3 sequence is 13 residues long. Trimming left V 5 bases short and J 8 bases short, with 12 bases between. The CDR3 spells CASSLDKGEKLFF. The CDR3 bases are TGTGCCAGCAGTCTTGACAAAGGAGAAAAACTGTTTTTT.

The chain joins TRBV30 to TRBJ2-7; a possible D gene is TRBD1 (6 bases). V dropped 6 bases and J dropped 4 bases, with 19 bases sitting between them. The CDR3 is 14 residues long. Germline CDR1 GTSNPN, CDR2 SVGIG (reference sequence). For the CDR3, the DNA is TGTGCCTGCCGCGGAGAGGGGGAATCTTACGAGCAGTACTTC. Encoded protein: CACRGEGESYEQYF. Combining the CDR3 with reference TRBV30 and TRBJ2-7 gives the whole variable domain SQTIHQWPATLVQPVGSPLSLECTVEGTSNPNLYWYRQAAGRGLQLLFYSVGIGQISSEVPQNLSASRPQDRQFILSSKKLLLSDSGFYLCACRGEGESYEQYFGPGTRLTVT.

This clone came up a few times. The chain uses TRBV2 and TRBJ1-1; D remains unclear. Per germline, CDR1 SNHLY and CDR2 FYNNEI. The CDR3 spans 13 residues. Trimming removed 4 bases at V and 1 base at J, with 7 bases between. The CDR3 nucleotides read TGTGCCAGCAGTGTTTGGGCGAACACTGAAGCTTTCTTT. It specifies CASSVWANTEAFF.

As regards this clone: The same CDR3 also results from other DNA sequences found in this sample. The chain is built from TRBV6-5 and TRBJ2-1; TRBD1 matches 7 bases. Trimming at V came to 0 bases and at J to 6 bases, leaving 2 bases not matched to a gene. Germline V gene lookup returns CDR1 MNHEY and CDR2 SVGAGI. This CDR3 is built from 14 residues. The CDR3 spells CASSYSSGGNEQFF. CDR3 DNA sequence: TGTGCCAGCAGTTACTCCTCAGGGGGCAATGAGCAGTTCTTC.

The chain couples TRBV10-3 to TRBJ2-7, with a possible D match to TRBD2 (5 bases). V lost 2 bases, J lost 5 bases, and 13 bases lay in between. This CDR3 comprises 14 residues. Germline CDR1 ENHRY, CDR2 SYGVKD. CDR3 nucleotide sequence: TGTGCCATCAGTGAGGAGGGATTCCTCCACGAGCAGTACTTC. Translated, it gives CAISEEGFLHEQYF.

V usage is TRBV18 and J usage is TRBJ2-7; D is undetermined. Trimming took off 3 bases at V and 0 bases at J, with 6 bases between the two ends. The CDR3 extends over 13 amino acids. Germline loops: CDR1 KGHSH, CDR2 LQKENI. CDR3 residues: CASSPTFSYEQYF. CDR3 nucleotide sequence: TGTGCCAGCTCACCTACCTTCTCCTACGAGCAGTACTTC.

DNA of the CDR3: TGTGCCAGCAGCTTTGGACAGAACTATGGCTACACCTTC. Translation: CASSFGQNYGYTF. V gene TRBV5-8 combines with J gene TRBJ1-2, with TRBD1 as a possible D gene (6 bases). This CDR3 comprises 13 residues. V was pared by 2 bases and J by 2 bases, with 7 bases between. Germline CDR1 and CDR2: SGHTS and YDEGEE.

The sample holds a few counts of this clone. The genes are TRBV25-1 and TRBJ1-6; D is unresolved. This CDR3 contains 13 residues. Trimming pared 6 bases from V and 1 base from J, leaving 4 bases between. Germline V lookup: CDR1 MGHDK, CDR2 SYGVNS. The CDR3 DNA follows: TGTGCCAGCAGGGTGTCCTATAATTCACCCCTCCACTTT. Residues: CASRVSYNSPLHF.

The genes are TRBV5-1 and TRBJ2-7; 7 bases match TRBD1. Germline CDR1 SGHRS, CDR2 YFSETQ. V shed 3 bases and J 5 bases; nucleotides not matched to a gene: 14. CDR3 length: 16 residues. Here the CDR3 reads CASSSNGQVIVDEQYF. The CDR3, as DNA: TGCGCCAGCAGCTCGAATGGACAGGTCATCGTCGACGAGCAGTACTTC. Based on the CDR3 plus reference TRBV5-1 and TRBJ2-7, the full variable domain is KAGVTQTPRYLIKTRGQQVTLSCSPISGHRSVSWYQQTPGQGLQFLFEYFSETQRNKGNFPGRFSGRQFSNSRSEMNVSTLELGDSALYLCASSSNGQVIVDEQYFGPGTRLTVT.

The rearrangement joins TRBV19 to TRBJ2-7, with 8 bases fitting TRBD2. The CDR3 runs 16 residues. Losses at the gene ends were 5 bases for V and 3 bases for J; bases not matched to a gene: 12. Looked up from germline, CDR1 is LNHDA and CDR2 is SQIVND (reference sequence). The CDR3 DNA sequence: TGTGCCAGTAGTCCATTCAGCGGGGGCGGTGACTACGAGCAGTACTTC. This gives the protein CASSPFSGGGDYEQYF.

This clone has just one count. The V call is TRBV6-5, the J call TRBJ2-7; 8 bases fit TRBD2. V dropped 4 bases and J dropped 0; count of bases not matched to a gene: 8. The CDR3 length is 16 residues. The germline gives CDR1 MNHEY, CDR2 SVGAGI. The CDR3 DNA reads as TGTGCCAGCAGTTTCTCTTACGGGACTAGCTCCTACGAGCAGTACTTC. Translating gives CASSFSYGTSSYEQYF.

The chain has TRBV25-1 and TRBJ2-4, with 10 nucleotides matching TRBD1. Germline V gene sequence: CDR1 MGHDK, CDR2 SYGVNS. CDR3 size: 16 residues. The junction had 6 bases not matched to a gene; V was cut back by 5 bases and J by 2 bases. The CDR3 is CASSSDRGRTKNIQYF. CDR3 DNA: TGTGCCAGCAGTAGCGACAGGGGGCGAACCAAAAACATTCAGTACTTC.

There are a few counts of this clone. V usage is TRBV5-6 and J usage is TRBJ2-2; D is unresolved. Trimming pared 2 bases from V and 6 bases from J, leaving 5 bases between. CDR3 length equals 12 residues. CDR1 and CDR2 (germline): SGHDT, YYEEEE. The CDR3 region has the DNA TGTGCCAGCAGCTTTGTTTCCGGGGAGCTGTTTTTT. Protein sequence: CASSFVSGELFF. The full variable domain, its missing parts supplied by reference TRBV5-6 and TRBJ2-2, is DAGVTQSPTHLIKTRGQQVTLRCSPKSGHDTVSWYQQALGQGPQFIFQYYEEEERQRGNFPDRFSGHQFPNYSSELNVNALLLGDSALYLCASSFVSGELFFGEGSRLTVL.

The CDR3 nucleotides are TGTGCCAGCAGCGTCATTCCCAGGGGGCGGACTGAAGCTTTCTTT. As protein: CASSVIPRGRTEAFF. The chain carries TRBV9 and TRBJ1-1; 8 nucleotides align to TRBD1. Per the germline V gene, CDR1 is SGDLS and CDR2 is YYNGEE. The length of the CDR3 is 15 residues. Trimming at V came to 2 bases and at J to 5 bases, leaving 8 bases not matched to a gene.